This is a list of T cell receptor beta chains from one sample in a study of blood T cell repertoires in COVID-19. Only in-frame clones appear in the TCRdb table, and some are missing; sequencing was by immunoSEQ multiplex PCR. The sample yields around 100,000 clones, approximately 93% seen once. Specimen: peripheral blood. These receptors were taken from a man aged 50 or older with active COVID-19. The CDR3 runs from the conserved cysteine through the conserved F or W. The size of a clone is reported for some rows only, either as once, few or many, or as a class for expanded clones.

v_call clone_size cdr3_aa
TRBV12-5 . CASGLVAGPSSYNEQFF
TRBV27 . CASSSAWEGSPLHF
TRBV27 . CASRDRVGGGISTDTQYF
TRBV16 . CASSRRDSEGYTF
TRBV10-2 few CASSGTGDYGYTF
TRBV19 . CASSPRRDGTEAFF
TRBV2 . CASTIGQGVNSPLHF
TRBV9 . CASSVVAGTGLETQYF
TRBV5-1 . CASSMGQGGETQYF
TRBV14 . CASSPDRGRYTEAFF
TRBV4-2 . CASSQDSGVGELFF
TRBV2 once CASLRTGGSTDTQYF
TRBV5-1 . CASSLLTGQGFSGELFF
TRBV29-1 . CSVDRISGRGGEQFF
TRBV29-1 . CSVDGLMNYGYTF
TRBV3-1/TRBV3-2 . CASSLDRGARDTGELFF
TRBV7-2 few CASSAQGTVNQPQHF
TRBV3-1/TRBV3-2 . CASSFRDRVVGYTF
TRBV11-2 . CASTRGGVAGNTIYF
TRBV14 . CASSPPGGEKLFF
TRBV9 . CASSVSYVSGKSYNEQFF
TRBV28 . CASSGGSHQDTQYF
TRBV10-3 . CAISGHGVAGGYEQYF
TRBV6-5 . CASIQRGGTDTQYF
TRBV25-1 . CASSLRTGGDSPLHF
TRBV2 . CASKLAVTNTGELFF
TRBV6-5 . CASSSGLAGVIDTQYF
TRBV4-1 . CASSQGDDRRGTEAFF
TRBV12-5 . CASGLAVVGAFGNTIYF
TRBV18 . CASSGPQETQYF
TRBV7-9 . CASSPTGAYGYTF
TRBV5-4 . CASSWTALAGGPGTQYF
TRBV7-4 once CASSSTGASNQPQHF
TRBV2 . CASSGTSGRETQYF
TRBV2 . CASSARRTGLTEAFF
TRBV7-2 . CASSLQGAFGGRSYNEQFF
TRBV5-1 . CASSTGQGAGETQYF
TRBV5-6 . CASSRDRRNEAFF
TRBV5-4 . CASSPGRPDTQYF
TRBV11-2 . CASSYTQGWGETQYF
TRBV19 once CASSSGTGGSNQPQHF
TRBV3-1/TRBV3-2 . CASSQTGVGEQYF
TRBV21-1 . CASSRLRQGTTNEKLFF
TRBV11-1 once CASSDLLAGGPDTQYF
TRBV11-3 . CASSLEVGSEAFF
TRBV20-1 . CSASPGTSGGAGEAQYF
TRBV11-2 . CASSPQRLQGAGYTF
TRBV19 . CASKAVPAWGGELFF
TRBV7-2 . CASSLAGQGETQYF
TRBV18 . CASSPNPESPLHF
TRBV6-6 . CASSRRLAGALIADTQYF
TRBV18 . CASSPPVLAGNTGELFF
TRBV20-1 . CSASGRLGPTDEQFF
TRBV5-1 . CASSFSGGAYYEQYF
TRBV12-3/TRBV12-4 . CASSLDSPYGYTF
TRBV19 once CAIAPGLAGASTDTQYF
TRBV7-2 . CASSPHYNEQFF
TRBV2 . CASRPDSSSGNTIYF
TRBV12-2 . CASRLVSGQPQHF